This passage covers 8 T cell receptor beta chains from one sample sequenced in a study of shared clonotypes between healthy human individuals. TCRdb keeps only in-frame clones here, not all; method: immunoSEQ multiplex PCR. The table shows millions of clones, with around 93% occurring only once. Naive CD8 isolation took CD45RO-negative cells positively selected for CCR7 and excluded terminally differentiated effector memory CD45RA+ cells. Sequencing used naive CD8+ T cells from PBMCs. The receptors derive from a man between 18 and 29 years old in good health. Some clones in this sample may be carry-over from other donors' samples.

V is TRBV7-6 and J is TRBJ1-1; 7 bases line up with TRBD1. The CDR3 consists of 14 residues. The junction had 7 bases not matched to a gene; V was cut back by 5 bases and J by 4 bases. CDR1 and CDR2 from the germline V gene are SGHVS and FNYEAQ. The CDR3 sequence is CASSGGTVGTEAFF. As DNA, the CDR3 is TGTGCCAGCAGCGGCGGGACAGTGGGCACTGAAGCTTTCTTT.

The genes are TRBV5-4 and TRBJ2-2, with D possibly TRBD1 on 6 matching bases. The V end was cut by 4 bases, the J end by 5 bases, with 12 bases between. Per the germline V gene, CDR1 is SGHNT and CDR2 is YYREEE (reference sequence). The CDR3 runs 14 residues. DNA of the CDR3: TGTGCCAGCAGCCCCGGACAGTTTACCGGGGAGCTGTTTTTT. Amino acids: CASSPGQFTGELFF.

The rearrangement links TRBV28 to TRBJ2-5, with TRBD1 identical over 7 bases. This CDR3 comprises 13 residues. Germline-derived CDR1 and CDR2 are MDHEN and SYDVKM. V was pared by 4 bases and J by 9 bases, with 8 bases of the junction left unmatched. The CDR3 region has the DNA TGTGCCAGCAGTTCACGGGACAGAAGGGCCCAGTACTTC. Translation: CASSSRDRRAQYF.

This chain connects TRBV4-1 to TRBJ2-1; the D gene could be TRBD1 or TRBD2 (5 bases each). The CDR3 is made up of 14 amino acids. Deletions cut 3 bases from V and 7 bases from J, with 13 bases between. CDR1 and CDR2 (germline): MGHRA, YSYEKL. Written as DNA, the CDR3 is TGCGCCAGCAGCCAGTGGGGGTACGGTAATGAGCAGTTCTTC. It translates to CASSQWGYGNEQFF.

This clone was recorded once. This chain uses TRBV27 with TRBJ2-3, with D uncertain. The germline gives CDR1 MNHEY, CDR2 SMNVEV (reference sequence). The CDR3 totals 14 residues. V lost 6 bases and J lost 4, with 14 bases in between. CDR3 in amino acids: CASRLYNTADTQYF. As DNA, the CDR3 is TGTGCCAGCAGACTTTACAATACCGCAGATACGCAGTATTTT.

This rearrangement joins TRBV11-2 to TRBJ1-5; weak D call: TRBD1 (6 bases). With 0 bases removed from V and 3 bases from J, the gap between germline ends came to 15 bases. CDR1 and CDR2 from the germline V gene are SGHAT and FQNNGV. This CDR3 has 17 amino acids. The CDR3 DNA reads TGTGCCAGCAGCTTAGAGGGCGATGGGGGGGCCAATCAGCCCCAGCATTTT. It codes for CASSLEGDGGANQPQHF.

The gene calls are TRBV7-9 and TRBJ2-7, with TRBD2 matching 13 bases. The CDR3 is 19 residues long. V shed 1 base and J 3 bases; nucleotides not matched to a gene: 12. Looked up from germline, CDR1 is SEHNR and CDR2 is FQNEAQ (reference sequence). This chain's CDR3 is CASSLVSVGGTSGIYEQYF. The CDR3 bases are TGTGCCAGCAGCTTAGTGTCGGTCGGAGGGACTAGCGGGATCTACGAGCAGTACTTC.

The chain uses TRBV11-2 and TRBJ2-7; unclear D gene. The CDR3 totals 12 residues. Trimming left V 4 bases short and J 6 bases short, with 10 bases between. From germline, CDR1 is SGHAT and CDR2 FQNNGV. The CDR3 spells CASSSGRGEQYF. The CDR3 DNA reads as TGTGCCAGCAGCTCCGGACGTGGCGAGCAGTACTTC.